The count of the clone carrying this TCR beta chain is one. This sample was taken from a study of cytomegalovirus exposure and HLA in healthy donors. The primer mix had 60 Vbeta and 13 Jbeta primers. The table came from immunoSEQ multiplex PCR; TCRdb's copy has only in-frame clones and leaves some out. The repertoire includes more than 150,000 clones, 79% of them detected once, and more than 1.5% sits in the top ten. After removal of 8 bases from V and 4 bases from J, the junction contained 10 bases not matched to a gene. Germline-derived CDR1 and CDR2 are ENHRY and SYGVKD. The CDR3 is made up of 14 amino acids.

The source is a girl between 5 and 17 years old in good health and CMV-seropositive. The sample taken for sequencing was PBMCs. The V call is TRBV10-3, the J call TRBJ2-5, with 7 bases that match TRBD2. Here the CDR3 DNA reads TGTGCCATCGACCCCTCCGGACTAGGAGAGACCCAGTACTTC. Translation: CAIDPSGLGETQYF.